The rows below give T cell receptor beta chains drawn from one sample of a study of T cell changes during pregnancy in multiple sclerosis. TCRdb's table, derived via immunoSEQ multiplex PCR, lists solely in-frame clones and lacks some. The sample lists about 57,000 clones, about 91% occurring once. Here the sequenced sample was CD4+ T cells from peripheral blood mononuclear cells, taken in the second trimester of pregnancy. These receptors originate from a female donor with multiple sclerosis, enrolled in a pregnancy study. CDR3s include the opening cysteine and the closing phenylalanine or tryptophan. Each record gives: CDR3 length, clone size, J gene, D gene, V gene, CDR3 protein, CDR3 DNA. The D gene is left open where the match is weak. Clone size is shown for a subset of rows, as once, few, many or a class of expanded clone.

cdr3_length: 15; clone_size: -; j_call: TRBJ1-5; d_call: -; v_call: TRBV5-8; cdr3_aa: CASSPRALSNQPQHF; cdr3_nt: TGTGCCAGCAGCCCCAGGGCCTTGAGCAATCAGCCCCAGCATTTT
cdr3_length: 13; clone_size: once; j_call: TRBJ2-1; d_call: -; v_call: TRBV15; cdr3_aa: CATSREGTSEQFF; cdr3_nt: TGTGCCACCAGCAGAGAGGGAACTAGTGAGCAGTTCTTC
cdr3_length: 16; clone_size: -; j_call: TRBJ2-3; d_call: TRBD2; v_call: TRBV19; cdr3_aa: CASSIDPLAGRDTQYF; cdr3_nt: TGTGCCAGTAGTATAGACCCCCTAGCGGGACGTGATACGCAGTATTTT
cdr3_length: 11; clone_size: -; j_call: TRBJ1-1; d_call: -; v_call: TRBV29-1; cdr3_aa: CSVDPGTEAFF; cdr3_nt: TGCAGCGTCGACCCGGGCACTGAAGCTTTCTTT
cdr3_length: 15; clone_size: -; j_call: TRBJ1-5; d_call: -; v_call: TRBV5-6; cdr3_aa: CASSLFGVSNQPQHF; cdr3_nt: TGTGCCAGCAGCTTGTTCGGGGTTAGCAATCAGCCCCAGCATTTT
cdr3_length: 13; clone_size: -; j_call: TRBJ2-7; d_call: -; v_call: TRBV2; cdr3_aa: CASDWTNSYEQYF; cdr3_nt: TGTGCCAGCGATTGGACTAATTCCTACGAGCAGTACTTC
cdr3_length: 17; clone_size: -; j_call: TRBJ1-1; d_call: TRBD1; v_call: TRBV7-2; cdr3_aa: CASSLIKMTGTYGEAFF; cdr3_nt: TGTGCCAGCAGCCTGATTAAGATGACAGGGACATACGGTGAAGCTTTCTTT
cdr3_length: 15; clone_size: -; j_call: TRBJ1-4; d_call: TRBD1; v_call: TRBV27; cdr3_aa: CASRPLGQTNEKLFF; cdr3_nt: TGTGCCAGCAGGCCCTTGGGACAGACTAATGAAAAACTGTTTTTT
cdr3_length: 13; clone_size: -; j_call: TRBJ2-1; d_call: -; v_call: TRBV18; cdr3_aa: CASSPPGDNEQFF; cdr3_nt: TGTGCCAGCTCACCACCAGGGGACAATGAGCAGTTCTTC
cdr3_length: 14; clone_size: -; j_call: TRBJ2-3; d_call: TRBD1; v_call: TRBV6-1; cdr3_aa: CASRRGQGADTQYF; cdr3_nt: TGTGCCAGCAGGAGGGGACAGGGGGCAGATACGCAGTATTTT
cdr3_length: 13; clone_size: -; j_call: TRBJ2-7; d_call: -; v_call: TRBV10-1; cdr3_aa: CASLPLYRYEQYF; cdr3_nt: TGCGCCAGCCTCCCCCTCTACAGGTACGAGCAGTACTTC
cdr3_length: 12; clone_size: -; j_call: TRBJ2-1; d_call: -; v_call: TRBV5-6; cdr3_aa: CASRRGRGEQFF; cdr3_nt: TGTGCCAGCAGGAGAGGACGGGGAGAGCAGTTCTTC
cdr3_length: 16; clone_size: -; j_call: TRBJ1-2; d_call: -; v_call: TRBV7-9; cdr3_aa: CASSLGFSGKADGYTF; cdr3_nt: TGTGCCAGCAGCTTAGGCTTTTCGGGAAAGGCGGATGGCTACACCTTC
cdr3_length: 14; clone_size: -; j_call: TRBJ2-7; d_call: TRBD2; v_call: TRBV2; cdr3_aa: CASSDSGSRYEQYF; cdr3_nt: TGTGCCAGCAGTGATAGCGGGAGTCGTTACGAGCAGTACTTC
cdr3_length: 14; clone_size: -; j_call: TRBJ1-1; d_call: TRBD1; v_call: TRBV18; cdr3_aa: CASSPEGAGTEAFF; cdr3_nt: TGTGCCAGCTCACCGGAGGGGGCCGGCACTGAAGCTTTCTTT
cdr3_length: 14; clone_size: -; j_call: TRBJ2-3; d_call: TRBD1; v_call: TRBV6-5; cdr3_aa: CASRPDRGADTQYF; cdr3_nt: TGTGCCAGCAGGCCAGACAGGGGAGCAGATACGCAGTATTTT
cdr3_length: 14; clone_size: -; j_call: TRBJ2-7; d_call: TRBD2; v_call: TRBV28; cdr3_aa: CASMSGGLNYEQYF; cdr3_nt: TGTGCCAGTATGTCGGGGGGGCTGAACTACGAGCAGTACTTC
cdr3_length: 13; clone_size: -; j_call: TRBJ1-4; d_call: -; v_call: TRBV18; cdr3_aa: CASSQGQDEKLFF; cdr3_nt: TGTGCCAGCTCACAAGGTCAGGATGAAAAACTGTTTTTT
cdr3_length: 14; clone_size: -; j_call: TRBJ1-2; d_call: -; v_call: TRBV6-1; cdr3_aa: CASTRRSSNYGYTF; cdr3_nt: TGTGCCAGCACGAGGAGGAGTTCTAACTATGGCTACACCTTC
cdr3_length: 15; clone_size: -; j_call: TRBJ2-2; d_call: -; v_call: TRBV11-2; cdr3_aa: CASSVTGTHTGELFF; cdr3_nt: TGTGCCAGCAGCGTTACCGGGACTCACACCGGGGAGCTGTTTTTT
cdr3_length: 13; clone_size: -; j_call: TRBJ2-7; d_call: -; v_call: TRBV10-3; cdr3_aa: CAISSGGSYEQYF; cdr3_nt: TGTGCCATCAGTAGCGGAGGTTCCTACGAGCAGTACTTC
cdr3_length: 15; clone_size: -; j_call: TRBJ1-2; d_call: TRBD1; v_call: TRBV19; cdr3_aa: CASSMGTGFNYGYTF; cdr3_nt: TGTGCCAGTAGTATGGGGACAGGGTTTAACTATGGCTACACCTTC
cdr3_length: 15; clone_size: -; j_call: TRBJ1-1; d_call: TRBD1; v_call: TRBV7-9; cdr3_aa: CASSLDRGRGTEAFF; cdr3_nt: TGTGCCAGCAGCTTAGACAGGGGAAGAGGTACTGAAGCTTTCTTT
cdr3_length: 16; clone_size: -; j_call: TRBJ1-5; d_call: -; v_call: TRBV28; cdr3_aa: CASSSSAVSGNQPQHF; cdr3_nt: TGTGCCAGCAGCAGTTCCGCAGTAAGCGGCAATCAGCCCCAGCATTTT
cdr3_length: 14; clone_size: -; j_call: TRBJ2-1; d_call: TRBD2; v_call: TRBV30; cdr3_aa: CAWNSWGGYNEQFF; cdr3_nt: TGTGCCTGGAACTCTTGGGGGGGCTACAATGAGCAGTTCTTC
cdr3_length: 14; clone_size: -; j_call: TRBJ1-2; d_call: TRBD1; v_call: TRBV5-1; cdr3_aa: CASSPGTGGIGYTF; cdr3_nt: TGCGCCAGCTCCCCCGGGACAGGGGGGATAGGCTACACCTTC
cdr3_length: 15; clone_size: -; j_call: TRBJ2-2; d_call: TRBD1; v_call: TRBV5-1; cdr3_aa: CASSWDRGDTGELFF; cdr3_nt: TGCGCCAGCAGCTGGGACAGGGGGGACACCGGGGAGCTGTTTTTT
cdr3_length: 20; clone_size: -; j_call: TRBJ2-5; d_call: TRBD2; v_call: TRBV9; cdr3_aa: CASSVALIAGGPGAQETQYF; cdr3_nt: TGTGCCAGCAGCGTAGCTCTGATAGCGGGAGGACCCGGGGCACAAGAGACCCAGTACTTC
cdr3_length: 20; clone_size: -; j_call: TRBJ1-5; d_call: -; v_call: TRBV27; cdr3_aa: CASSLGGPQGIQVSNQPQHF; cdr3_nt: TGTGCCAGCAGTTTAGGTGGCCCCCAGGGTATCCAGGTAAGCAATCAGCCCCAGCATTTT
cdr3_length: 15; clone_size: -; j_call: TRBJ1-3; d_call: TRBD1; v_call: TRBV19; cdr3_aa: CASSTAGGSGNTIYF; cdr3_nt: TGTGCCAGTAGTACGGCAGGGGGAAGTGGAAACACCATATATTTT
cdr3_length: 14; clone_size: -; j_call: TRBJ1-1; d_call: -; v_call: TRBV19; cdr3_aa: CASIDKRGGTEAFF; cdr3_nt: TGTGCCAGTATCGACAAAAGGGGGGGCACTGAAGCTTTCTTT
cdr3_length: 14; clone_size: -; j_call: TRBJ1-5; d_call: -; v_call: TRBV9; cdr3_aa: CASSVGEFNQPQHF; cdr3_nt: TGTGCCAGCAGCGTAGGTGAGTTCAATCAGCCCCAGCATTTT
cdr3_length: 14; clone_size: once; j_call: TRBJ2-3; d_call: -; v_call: TRBV5-4; cdr3_aa: CASSQGGGLDTQYF; cdr3_nt: TGTGCCAGCAGCCAAGGGGGAGGGCTAGATACGCAGTATTTT
cdr3_length: 12; clone_size: -; j_call: TRBJ1-2; d_call: -; v_call: TRBV27; cdr3_aa: CASSPRGGRDTF; cdr3_nt: TGTGCCAGCAGTCCGCGAGGGGGGAGGGACACCTTC
cdr3_length: 15; clone_size: -; j_call: TRBJ1-2; d_call: -; v_call: TRBV5-6; cdr3_aa: CASSLMALGDYGYTF; cdr3_nt: TGTGCCAGCAGCTTGATGGCCCTAGGGGACTATGGCTACACCTTC
cdr3_length: 14; clone_size: -; j_call: TRBJ1-1; d_call: -; v_call: TRBV5-4; cdr3_aa: CASSPDSMNTEAFF; cdr3_nt: TGTGCCAGCAGCCCGGACAGCATGAACACTGAAGCTTTCTTT
cdr3_length: 13; clone_size: -; j_call: TRBJ1-1; d_call: -; v_call: TRBV29-1; cdr3_aa: CSVAVTLNTEAFF; cdr3_nt: TGCAGCGTTGCGGTAACCCTGAACACTGAAGCTTTCTTT
cdr3_length: 15; clone_size: -; j_call: TRBJ2-5; d_call: -; v_call: TRBV15; cdr3_aa: CATSKATEGRETQYF; cdr3_nt: TGTGCCACCAGCAAAGCTACGGAGGGCCGAGAGACCCAGTACTTC
cdr3_length: 14; clone_size: -; j_call: TRBJ2-1; d_call: -; v_call: TRBV5-1; cdr3_aa: CASSLGDWKNEQFF; cdr3_nt: TGCGCCAGCAGCCTGGGGGACTGGAAGAATGAGCAGTTCTTC
cdr3_length: 14; clone_size: -; j_call: TRBJ2-2; d_call: -; v_call: TRBV9; cdr3_aa: CASSPDRNTGELFF; cdr3_nt: TGTGCCAGCAGCCCGGACAGAAACACCGGGGAGCTGTTTTTT
cdr3_length: 15; clone_size: -; j_call: TRBJ2-5; d_call: -; v_call: TRBV30; cdr3_aa: CACPSQGRGWETQYF; cdr3_nt: TGTGCCTGCCCTTCTCAGGGGAGGGGGTGGGAGACCCAGTACTTC
cdr3_length: 15; clone_size: -; j_call: TRBJ1-5; d_call: -; v_call: TRBV19; cdr3_aa: CASSIYEGEFQPQHF; cdr3_nt: TGTGCCAGTAGTATTTATGAGGGGGAGTTTCAGCCCCAGCATTTT
cdr3_length: 16; clone_size: -; j_call: TRBJ2-2; d_call: -; v_call: TRBV5-1; cdr3_aa: CASSSYRVANTGELFF; cdr3_nt: TGCGCCAGCAGCTCCTACAGGGTCGCGAACACCGGGGAGCTGTTTTTT
cdr3_length: 13; clone_size: -; j_call: TRBJ1-4; d_call: -; v_call: TRBV27; cdr3_aa: CASKGQTNEKLFF; cdr3_nt: TGTGCCAGCAAGGGACAAACTAATGAAAAACTGTTTTTT
cdr3_length: 16; clone_size: -; j_call: TRBJ1-3; d_call: TRBD1; v_call: TRBV4-1; cdr3_aa: CASSLRTGGGGNTIYF; cdr3_nt: TGCGCCAGCAGCCTCCGGACAGGGGGGGGTGGAAACACCATATATTTT
cdr3_length: 13; clone_size: -; j_call: TRBJ2-5; d_call: TRBD1; v_call: TRBV11-3; cdr3_aa: CASSPGDSRTQYF; cdr3_nt: TGTGCCAGCAGCCCAGGGGACAGCAGGACCCAGTACTTC
cdr3_length: 15; clone_size: once; j_call: TRBJ1-5; d_call: TRBD1; v_call: TRBV30; cdr3_aa: CAWSADRGPYQPQHF; cdr3_nt: TGTGCCTGGAGCGCGGACAGGGGGCCATATCAGCCCCAGCATTTT
cdr3_length: 13; clone_size: -; j_call: TRBJ2-1; d_call: TRBD2; v_call: TRBV7-8; cdr3_aa: CASTFSGKNEQFF; cdr3_nt: TGTGCCAGCACCTTTAGCGGGAAGAATGAGCAGTTCTTC
cdr3_length: 13; clone_size: -; j_call: TRBJ1-1; d_call: TRBD1; v_call: TRBV7-9; cdr3_aa: CASSPGTGEEAFF; cdr3_nt: TGTGCCAGCAGCCCCGGGACAGGGGAAGAAGCTTTCTTT
cdr3_length: 14; clone_size: -; j_call: TRBJ1-1; d_call: -; v_call: TRBV18; cdr3_aa: CASSPQGVGTEAFF; cdr3_nt: TGTGCCAGCTCACCACAAGGGGTAGGAACTGAAGCTTTCTTT
cdr3_length: 14; clone_size: -; j_call: TRBJ1-4; d_call: -; v_call: TRBV9; cdr3_aa: CASSVGTQNEKLFF; cdr3_nt: TGTGCCAGCAGCGTCGGGACACAGAATGAAAAACTGTTTTTT
cdr3_length: 15; clone_size: -; j_call: TRBJ1-5; d_call: -; v_call: TRBV18; cdr3_aa: CASSPTGQGNQPQHF; cdr3_nt: TGTGCCAGCTCACCTACGGGACAAGGGAATCAGCCCCAGCATTTT
cdr3_length: 13; clone_size: -; j_call: TRBJ2-3; d_call: -; v_call: TRBV19; cdr3_aa: CASSIDYSDTQYF; cdr3_nt: TGTGCCAGTAGTATAGACTATTCAGATACGCAGTATTTT
cdr3_length: 17; clone_size: -; j_call: TRBJ2-1; d_call: TRBD2; v_call: TRBV9; cdr3_aa: CASSVDVASGSLDEQFF; cdr3_nt: TGTGCCAGCAGCGTAGACGTCGCCAGCGGGAGTCTGGATGAGCAGTTCTTC